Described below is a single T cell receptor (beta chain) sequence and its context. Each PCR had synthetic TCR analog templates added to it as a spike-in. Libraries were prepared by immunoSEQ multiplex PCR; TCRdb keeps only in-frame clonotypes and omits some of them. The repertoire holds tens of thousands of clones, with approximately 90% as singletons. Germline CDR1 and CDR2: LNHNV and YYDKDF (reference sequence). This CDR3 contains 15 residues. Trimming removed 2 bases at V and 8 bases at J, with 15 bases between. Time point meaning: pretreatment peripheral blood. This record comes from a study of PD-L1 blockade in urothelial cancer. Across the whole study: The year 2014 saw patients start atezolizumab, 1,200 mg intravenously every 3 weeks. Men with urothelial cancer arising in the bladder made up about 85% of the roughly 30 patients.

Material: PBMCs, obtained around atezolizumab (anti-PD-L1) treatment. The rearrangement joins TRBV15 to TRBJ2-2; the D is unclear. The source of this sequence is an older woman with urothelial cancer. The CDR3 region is CATSRITLDLGELFF. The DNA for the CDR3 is TGTGCCACCAGCAGAATTACCCTAGATTTGGGGGAGCTGTTTTTT.